Included here is one T cell receptor beta chain sequence, with context. The target antigen is unknown. The PCR had 60 Vbeta and 13 Jbeta primers. TCRdb keeps only in-frame clones here, not all; method: immunoSEQ multiplex PCR. Found here are 100,000 or so clones, under 80% of them singletons; the top ten hold around 10%. This sample was included in a study of cytomegalovirus exposure and HLA in healthy donors. Study-wide points: Three chains tied to CMV proved CMV antigen-specific in vitro.

V lost 8 bases and J lost 0; bases outside the gene matches: 7. CDR3 size: 17 residues. Germline V gene sequence: CDR1 ENHRY, CDR2 SYGVKD. The V gene is TRBV10-3, the J gene TRBJ2-1, with 13 positions matching TRBD2. Material: PBMCs. This TCR came from a man aged 30 to 39 in good health and CMV-seropositive. The CDR3 reads CAIGTSGVPGSYNEQFF. Here the CDR3 DNA reads TGTGCCATCGGGACTAGCGGGGTCCCGGGCTCCTACAATGAGCAGTTCTTC.